This T cell receptor beta chain was sequenced in a study of CXCR3-negative and CXCR3-positive naive CD8 T cells. General observations from the study: When CXCR3-positive naive cells were set against CXCR3-negative naive cells, the former had more hydrophobic TRB CDR3s.

CDR1 and CDR2 (germline): SQVTM, ANQGSEA. The CDR3 loop spans 14 amino acids. UMI-labeled TRB cDNA libraries were prepared by 5' RACE. TCRdb re-called the 5' RACE reads; one entry per CDR3 protein, DNA not given. Its table lists some 140,000 distinct CDR3 sequences. Remarks on this clonotype: Antigen: not known.

Specimen: naive CXCR3+ CD8+ T cells from blood. The sample's subset: CD45RO-CCR7+CD27+CD95- naive CD8+ T cells expressing CXCR3 (TNR3+). The chain uses TRBV29-1 and TRBJ2-1; TCRdb gives TRBD1 as the D gene, but with no DNA this cannot be confirmed. The sequence came from a human donor in good health. Some clones in this sample may be carry-over from other donors' samples. The CDR3 loop is CSAPAGTPYNEQFF.